Below are 21 T cell receptor beta chains sequenced from a single sample in a study of T cell responses to AZD1222 COVID-19 vaccine. Assay used: immunoSEQ multiplex PCR; TCRdb lists only in-frame clones, some missing. The sample shows over 85,000 clones, 70% to 90% of them seen only once. The starting material was peripheral blood, obtained on day 0 of AZD1222 vaccination. Every receptor here comes from an adult in good health.

The chain links TRBV28 to TRBJ2-7; 8 nucleotides agree with TRBD1. This CDR3 region has 14 residues. Trimming took 3 bases from V and 6 from J; bases not matched to a gene: 7. Germline assignment: CDR1 MDHEN and CDR2 SYDVKM. CDR3 residues: CASSFRAGGGEQYF. The CDR3 coding sequence is TGTGCCAGCAGTTTCAGGGCAGGGGGCGGCGAGCAGTACTTC.

The chain is built from TRBV12-3 or TRBV12-4 and TRBJ1-2; D is unclear. V was clipped by 6 bases and J by 4 bases, with 9 bases between them. The CDR3 is 12 amino acids. For the CDR3, the DNA is TGTGCCAGCAGGAGGGAATTCTATGGCTACACCTTC. Protein sequence: CASRREFYGYTF.

Turning to this clone: The junction does not match germline at one end; this may be a read error. The chain links TRBV7-7 to TRBJ2-5; possibly TRBD1 for D (5 bases). The CDR3 has 15 amino acids. Germline CDR1 is SSHAT and CDR2 is FNYEAQ (reference sequence). The DNA of the CDR3 is TGTGCTAGCAGCTTAGAAGCAGGGCTAGGGGAGACCCAGTACTTC. It translates to CASSLEAGLGETQYF.

This clone was recorded once. The CDR3 loop is CASSSGTMAPNSPLHF. For the CDR3, the DNA is TGTGCCAGCAGCTCTGGGACCATGGCCCCAAATTCACCCCTCCACTTT. The chain couples TRBV7-2 to TRBJ1-6, with D possibly matching TRBD1 (5 bases). CDR3 size: 16 residues. Trimming left V 4 bases short and J 7 bases short, with 17 bases between. Germline V gene lookup returns CDR1 SGHTA and CDR2 FQGNSA.

The CDR3 coding sequence is TGTGCCCGCGGGGCTAGCGGGGCGCAAGAGACCCAGTACTTC. This codes for CARGASGAQETQYF. The chain couples TRBV11-2 to TRBJ2-5, with 9 bases identical to TRBD2. CDR3 length equals 14 residues. Looked up from germline, CDR1 is SGHAT and CDR2 is FQNNGV. The trim removed 11 bases at V and 2 bases at J, leaving 9 bases unmatched.

The rearrangement uses TRBV4-3 and TRBJ1-2; D call uncertain. The CDR3 sequence is 12 residues long. Germline loops: CDR1 LGHNA, CDR2 YSLEER. Trimming removed 8 bases from V and 4 bases from J, with 11 bases in between. DNA of the CDR3: TGCGCCAGCCCCCGGGCCATCTATGGCTACACCTTC. It specifies CASPRAIYGYTF.

This clone was detected once. The chain carries TRBV28 and TRBJ1-5, with 7 bases matching TRBD1. V dropped 5 bases and J dropped 11; count of bases not matched to a gene: 21. In germline, CDR1 is MDHEN, CDR2 SYDVKM. The CDR3 consists of 17 residues. The CDR3 bases are TGTGCCAGCAGTGACAGGCTTGAGGGGGCCGTACAATTGGCCCAGCATTTT. Translating gives CASSDRLEGAVQLAQHF. The full variable domain, rest sourced from reference TRBV28 and TRBJ1-5, is DVKVTQSSRYLVKRTGEKVFLECVQDMDHENMFWYRQDPGLGLRLIYFSYDVKMKEKGDIPEGYSVSREKKERFSLILESASTNQTSMYLCASSDRLEGAVQLAQHFGDGTRLSIL.

The chain combines TRBV7-2 with TRBJ2-7; 9 bases match TRBD1. Germline V gene data show CDR1 as SGHTA and CDR2 as FQGNSA. Unmatched junction bases numbered 5, after V lost 5 bases and J lost 3 bases. This CDR3 is 14 amino acids long. The CDR3 bases are TGTGCCAGCAGCCCAGGGACAGGGCGCTACGAGCAGTACTTC. Translation: CASSPGTGRYEQYF.

This clone was observed a single time. CDR3 protein: CASSQRPGPYLGSPLHF. CDR3 DNA: TGCGCCAGCAGCCAGAGACCTGGTCCCTACCTGGGTTCACCCCTCCACTTT. This chain joins TRBV4-3 and TRBJ1-6; D is uncertain. This CDR3 region has 17 residues. Germline V gives CDR1 LGHNA, CDR2 YSLEER. The V end lost 3 bases, the J end lost 9 bases, and 21 bases lay between the germline ends.

The chain has TRBV29-1 and TRBJ2-7, with D perhaps TRBD1 or TRBD2 (5 bases each). V was pared by 5 bases and J by 3 bases, with 11 bases between. This CDR3 contains 12 residues. Germline loops: CDR1 SQVTM, CDR2 ANQGSEA. The DNA of the CDR3 is TGCAGCGTTTTGGGACCCCTCTACGAGCAGTACTTC. Protein: CSVLGPLYEQYF.

The J gene is TRBJ2-2, the V gene TRBV7-8, with D perhaps assigned TRBD1 or TRBD2 (5 bases each). This CDR3 spans 14 amino acids. V lost 1 base, J lost 3 bases, and 6 bases lay in between. Per germline, CDR1 SGHVS and CDR2 FQNEAQ. The CDR3, as DNA: TGTGCCAGCAGCTTAGGGGGGTACACCGGGGAGCTGTTTTTT. Translating gives CASSLGGYTGELFF.

The CDR3 DNA reads TGTGCCAGCTCACTCAACGGGCAGCGAGGGGTGTTGGAGACCCAGTACTTC. It specifies CASSLNGQRGVLETQYF. The chain joins TRBV18 to TRBJ2-5; the D gene could be TRBD1 or TRBD2 (5 bases each). The CDR3 totals 17 residues. Trimming pared 4 bases from V and 5 bases from J, leaving 23 bases between. Germline CDR1 and CDR2: KGHSH and LQKENI.

V is TRBV20-1 and J is TRBJ2-3; D ambiguous. The V end lost 3 bases, the J end lost 2 bases, and 3 bases lay between the germline ends. Germline assignment: CDR1 DFQATT and CDR2 SNEGSKA (reference sequence). This CDR3 spans 11 amino acids. CDR3 nucleotide sequence: TGCAGTGCTAGTATCACAGATACGCAGTATTTT. Protein sequence: CSASITDTQYF.

The chain links TRBV28 to TRBJ1-5; D gene unclear. The length of the CDR3 is 13 residues. Trimming pared 5 bases from V and 5 bases from J, leaving 10 bases between. Per the germline V gene, CDR1 is MDHEN and CDR2 is SYDVKM. The CDR3 spells CASSPVVYQPQHF. Here the CDR3 DNA reads TGTGCCAGCAGTCCGGTGGTGTATCAGCCCCAGCATTTT. The full variable domain, in which reference TRBV28 and TRBJ1-5 provide the parts outside the CDR3, is DVKVTQSSRYLVKRTGEKVFLECVQDMDHENMFWYRQDPGLGLRLIYFSYDVKMKEKGDIPEGYSVSREKKERFSLILESASTNQTSMYLCASSPVVYQPQHFGDGTRLSIL.

The rearrangement joins TRBV10-3 to TRBJ1-5, with D perhaps matching TRBD1 (5 bases). V dropped 1 base and J dropped 4 bases, with 11 bases sitting between them. CDR3 length: 15 amino acids. Germline V gene sequence: CDR1 ENHRY, CDR2 SYGVKD. The CDR3 coding sequence is TGTGCCATCAGTGAGTTCTGGGACGTGAATCAGCCCCAGCATTTT. This codes for CAISEFWDVNQPQHF.

This clone is a singleton in its sample. This chain uses TRBV7-2 with TRBJ1-5; no clear D. V gave up 4 bases and J gave up 4 bases, with 8 bases separating them. The CDR3 length is 13 residues. Germline values: CDR1 SGHTA, CDR2 FQGNSA. The CDR3 nucleotides are TGTGCCAGCAGCTATCGTCAGAATCAGCCCCAGCATTTT. Protein sequence: CASSYRQNQPQHF.

The V and J genes are TRBV3-1 (or the pseudogene TRBV3-2) and TRBJ2-5; 13 positions match TRBD2. From germline, CDR1 is LGHDT and CDR2 YNNKEL (reference sequence). V shed 0 bases, J shed 7 bases, and the junction held 2 bases outside the gene matches. This CDR3 region has 15 residues. As DNA, the CDR3 is TGTGCCAGCAGCCAAGAACTAGCGGGAGGGGCGACCCAGTACTTC. Translation gives CASSQELAGGATQYF.

The V call is TRBV20-1, the J call TRBJ1-2; possible D gene TRBD1, 5 bases. Trimming left V 5 bases short and J 5 bases short, with 9 bases between. In germline, CDR1 is DFQATT, CDR2 SNEGSKA (reference sequence). The CDR3 runs to 11 residues. The CDR3 sequence: CSASDTYGYTF. CDR3 in DNA: TGCAGTGCTTCGGACACTTATGGCTACACCTTC.

V usage is TRBV12-5 and J usage is TRBJ2-1; D uncertain. CDR3 length: 13 amino acids. The germline gives CDR1 LGHNT, CDR2 FRNRAP. The V end was cut by 7 bases, the J end by 0 bases, with 7 bases between. The CDR3 protein is CASAGPSYNEQFF. CDR3 DNA sequence: TGTGCTAGTGCTGGGCCCTCCTACAATGAGCAGTTCTTC.

The CDR3 spells CASSLVPEAVAGYTF. CDR3 sequence (DNA): TGTGCCAGCAGCTTAGTACCGGAAGCGGTGGCTGGCTACACCTTC. The chain is built from TRBV7-2 and TRBJ1-2; D is ambiguous. The CDR3 runs to 15 residues. The germline gives CDR1 SGHTA, CDR2 FQGNSA. V dropped 1 base and J dropped 7 bases, with 16 bases sitting between them.

This chain joins TRBV6-6 and TRBJ2-3, with a weak D call TRBD2 (6 bases). Deletions cut 7 bases from V and 0 bases from J, with 14 bases between. Germline V gives CDR1 MNHNY, CDR2 SVGAGI (reference sequence). This CDR3 has 15 residues. CDR3 in DNA: TGTGCCAGCACTGGCTTCGGGACTAGCACAGATACGCAGTATTTT. It yields the protein CASTGFGTSTDTQYF.